The 22 T cell receptor beta chains reported below all come from one sample, sequenced in a study of CD8 T cells in Susac syndrome. RNA totalling 0.5 to 1 ug underwent reverse transcription with random hexamers. MiXCR, run by TCRdb on the immunoSEQ multiplex PCR reads, gives a single entry per CDR3 protein. The sample gives some 100,000 distinct CDR3 sequences, 80% to 95% of which show up once; about 0.14% is in the top ten. The sequenced sample consisted of CD4+ T cells from PBMCs. The source of these receptors is a human donor in good health.

The chain combines TRBV6-5 with TRBJ2-3; D is perhaps TRBD1 (6 bases). The length of the CDR3 is 12 residues. Germline V CDR1 and CDR2: MNHEY, SVGAGI. Deletions cut 2 bases from V and 12 bases from J, with 12 bases between. CDR3: CASSYAQGIQYF. CDR3 DNA sequence: TGTGCCAGCAGTTACGCACAGGGAATACAGTATTTT.

This chain joins TRBV5-4 and TRBJ2-5; a possible D gene is TRBD1 (6 bases). Trimming removed 5 bases at V and 5 bases at J, with 13 bases between. The germline V gene has CDR1 SGHNT and CDR2 YYREEE (reference sequence). The CDR3 has 13 amino acids. The CDR3 is CASRQGKQETQYF. As DNA, the CDR3 is TGTGCCAGCAGGCAGGGGAAACAGGAGACCCAGTACTTC.

This sequence joins TRBV6-2 or TRBV6-3 and TRBJ2-3; TRBD2 matches 10 bases. Germline V lookup: CDR1 MNHEY, CDR2 SVGEGT. The J segment lost 4 bases and the V segment lost 0 bases, leaving 7 bases of the junction unmatched. There are 17 residues in the CDR3. The CDR3 protein is CASSYSVSGGAPDTQYF. The DNA of the CDR3 is TGTGCCAGCAGTTACTCGGTGAGCGGGGGGGCGCCAGATACGCAGTATTTT.

V is TRBV5-4 and J is TRBJ2-5, with 14 bases that match TRBD2. The V segment lost 4 bases and the J segment 2 bases; nucleotides outside the gene matches: 7. Germline CDR1 is SGHNT and CDR2 is YYREEE (reference sequence). This CDR3 spans 17 amino acids. CDR3 DNA sequence: TGTGCCAGCAGCCTTGGGACTAGCGGGAGTTCGCAAGAGACCCAGTACTTC. Protein sequence: CASSLGTSGSSQETQYF. Supplemented by reference TRBV5-4 and TRBJ2-5, the full variable domain reads ETGVTQSPTHLIKTRGQQVTLRCSSQSGHNTVSWYQQALGQGPQFIFQYYREEENGRGNFPPRFSGLQFPNYSSELNVNALELDDSALYLCASSLGTSGSSQETQYFGPGTRLLVL.

V and J are TRBV19 and TRBJ2-7; D remains unclear. V gave up 3 bases and J gave up 0 bases, with 9 bases separating them. The CDR3 runs to 14 residues. Germline CDR1 reads LNHDA; CDR2 reads SQIVND (reference sequence). CDR3 nucleotides: TGTGCCAGTAGTATCCACGGAAGCTCCTACGAGCAGTACTTC. This translates into CASSIHGSSYEQYF.

The chain carries TRBV7-6 and TRBJ2-7; 9 bases align to TRBD1. V was pared by 4 bases and J by 4 bases, with 5 bases of the junction left unmatched. This CDR3 is built from 14 residues. The germline CDR1 and CDR2 sequences are SGHVS and FNYEAQ. The CDR3 reads CASSSGQGRYEQYF. CDR3 nucleotide sequence: TGTGCCAGCAGCTCAGGACAGGGGAGGTACGAGCAGTACTTC.

The chain joins TRBV6-6 to TRBJ2-2, with 8 bases that match TRBD2. With 6 bases clipped from V and 5 bases from J, the junction kept 5 bases outside the gene matches. From germline, CDR1 is MNHNY and CDR2 SVGAGI (reference sequence). The CDR3 totals 14 residues. CDR3 region: CASRSGRSTGELFF. For the CDR3, the DNA is TGTGCCAGCAGGAGCGGGAGAAGTACCGGGGAGCTGTTTTTT.

The chain recombines TRBV25-1 with TRBJ2-7; D gene uncertain. Germline CDR1 and CDR2: MGHDK and SYGVNS. V was pared by 5 bases and J by 3 bases, with 11 bases between. CDR3 length: 13 residues. CDR3 loop: CASSTQRGYEQYF. The CDR3 DNA reads as TGTGCCAGCAGTACACAACGCGGCTACGAGCAGTACTTC.

V usage is TRBV7-2 and J usage is TRBJ2-7, with D perhaps being TRBD1 or TRBD2 (6 bases each). Trimming stripped 7 bases from V and 6 bases from J, with 16 bases between. This CDR3 has 13 amino acids. The germline V gene encodes CDR1 SGHTA and CDR2 FQGNSA. The CDR3 DNA reads as TGTGCCAGCAACCGGGACAAGGGGGGCGAGCAGTACTTC. As protein: CASNRDKGGEQYF. Full variable domain (missing parts from reference TRBV7-2 and TRBJ2-7): GAGVSQSPSNKVTEKGKDVELRCDPISGHTALYWYRQSLGQGLEFLIYFQGNSAPDKSGLPSDRFSAERTGGSVSTLTIQRTQQEDSAVYLCASNRDKGGEQYFGPGTRLTVT.

The chain is built from TRBV3-1 and TRBJ2-2, with D hard to call. V was cut by 0 bases and J by 5 bases, with 10 bases left in between. The germline gives CDR1 LGHDT, CDR2 YNNKEL (reference sequence). The length of the CDR3 is 15 residues. In DNA form, the CDR3 reads TGTGCCAGCAGCCAAGAAACCTGGAAGACCGGGGAGCTGTTTTTT. Translating it yields CASSQETWKTGELFF.

The CDR3 nucleotides are TGTGCCAGCTCACCAAATGATTGGGACTCCTACGAGCAGTACTTC. This codes for CASSPNDWDSYEQYF. The chain links TRBV18 to TRBJ2-7; D is undetermined. Deletions cut 2 bases from V and 0 bases from J, with 11 bases between. This CDR3 has 15 amino acids. Germline V gene sequence: CDR1 KGHSH, CDR2 LQKENI.

The V and J genes are TRBV7-6 and TRBJ2-3, with no clear D. Trimming pared 5 bases from V and 5 bases from J, leaving 14 bases between. CDR3 size: 14 residues. Germline lookup yields CDR1 SGHVS and CDR2 FNYEAQ. The CDR3 spells CASSRRRGEDTQYF. As DNA, the CDR3 is TGTGCCAGCAGCCGCCGGAGAGGAGAAGATACGCAGTATTTT.

The chain joins TRBV10-3 to TRBJ2-2; weak D call: TRBD1 (6 bases). V was shortened by 11 bases and J by 4 bases, with 26 bases between the two germline ends. The CDR3 is 17 amino acids. The germline CDR1 and CDR2 sequences are ENHRY and SYGVKD. The CDR3 region is CAVLVRTEQGVTGELFF. The CDR3 bases are TGTGCCGTTTTGGTTCGAACCGAACAGGGCGTCACCGGGGAGCTGTTTTTT.

The chain couples TRBV29-1 to TRBJ2-7, with 10 bases fitting TRBD1. Germline CDR1 reads SQVTM; CDR2 reads ANQGSEA. With V trimmed by 3 bases and J by 2 bases, 4 bases remained unmatched. The CDR3 runs to 14 residues. The CDR3 region is CSVEGQGTPYEQYF. CDR3 nucleotide sequence: TGCAGCGTTGAGGGACAGGGGACTCCCTACGAGCAGTACTTC.

This rearrangement joins TRBV28 to TRBJ1-2, with 10 bases identical to TRBD1. V trimming: 3 bases; J trimming: 7 bases; junction bases outside the gene matches: 5. The CDR3 totals 14 residues. Germline assignment: CDR1 MDHEN and CDR2 SYDVKM. The CDR3 DNA is TGTGCCAGCAGTTTTGCCGGGACAGGGGCTGGCTACACCTTC. Its protein is CASSFAGTGAGYTF.

The V and J genes are TRBV7-9 and TRBJ1-2; D perhaps matches TRBD1 (5 bases). Trimming removed 3 bases at V and 4 bases at J, with 9 bases between. The V gene's germline CDR1 is SEHNR and CDR2 FQNEAQ (reference sequence). This CDR3 spans 13 amino acids. The CDR3 DNA reads TGTGCCAGCAGCTTTCGGGGCGGCTATGGCTACACCTTC. This translates into CASSFRGGYGYTF.

The J gene is TRBJ2-2, the V gene TRBV5-6; perhaps D is TRBD1 or TRBD2 (5 bases each). V lost 1 base to trimming and J lost 1 base, with 8 bases between them. Germline V lookup: CDR1 SGHDT, CDR2 YYEEEE. This CDR3 spans 15 amino acids. In nucleotides, the CDR3 is TGTGCCAGCAGCTTGCAGGGAGTGAACACCGGGGAGCTGTTTTTT. Protein: CASSLQGVNTGELFF.

This rearrangement joins TRBV4-3 to TRBJ2-2; 14 positions agree with TRBD2. The CDR3 extends over 18 amino acids. J lost 4 bases, V lost 4 bases, and 8 bases had no gene match. CDR1 and CDR2 from the germline V gene are LGHNA and YSLEER. As DNA, the CDR3 is TGCGCCAGCAGCCGTCGACTAGCGGGAGGGGTTACCACCGGGGAGCTGTTTTTT. Its translation is CASSRRLAGGVTTGELFF.

This clonotype was observed once. This chain's CDR3 is CASSRDNSPLHF. CDR3 coding DNA: TGTGCCAGCTCACGGGATAATTCACCCCTCCACTTT. The rearrangement links TRBV18 to TRBJ1-6; D unclear. V shed 4 bases and J shed 5 bases, with 3 bases lying between them. Germline V gene data show CDR1 as KGHSH and CDR2 as LQKENI. This CDR3 comprises 12 residues.

This chain joins TRBV20-1 and TRBJ2-1; TRBD2 might be the D (6 bases). Trimming removed 6 bases at V and 2 bases at J, with 14 bases between. This CDR3 has 14 amino acids. The germline CDR1 and CDR2 sequences are DFQATT and SNEGSKA (reference sequence). CDR3 coding DNA: TGCAGTGCAGTTAGCGGAGCGACCTACAATGAGCAGTTCTTC. Translated, it gives CSAVSGATYNEQFF.

The chain links TRBV18 to TRBJ1-5; D is unclear. Germline values: CDR1 KGHSH, CDR2 LQKENI. This CDR3 has 14 amino acids. Trimming pared 2 bases from V and 2 bases from J, leaving 7 bases between. The CDR3 coding sequence is TGTGCCAGCTCACCAGGTGATGGCAATCAGCCCCAGCATTTT. Its translation is CASSPGDGNQPQHF.

This clonotype was detected a few times. The genes are TRBV6-5 and TRBJ1-2; perhaps TRBD1 as D (6 bases). V was cut by 4 bases and J by 3 bases, with 12 bases left in between. Germline V gene lookup returns CDR1 MNHEY and CDR2 SVGAGI. CDR3 length: 14 amino acids. The chain's CDR3 is CASSFTRGDYGYTF. The CDR3 nucleotides are TGTGCCAGCAGTTTTACCAGGGGCGACTATGGCTACACCTTC.